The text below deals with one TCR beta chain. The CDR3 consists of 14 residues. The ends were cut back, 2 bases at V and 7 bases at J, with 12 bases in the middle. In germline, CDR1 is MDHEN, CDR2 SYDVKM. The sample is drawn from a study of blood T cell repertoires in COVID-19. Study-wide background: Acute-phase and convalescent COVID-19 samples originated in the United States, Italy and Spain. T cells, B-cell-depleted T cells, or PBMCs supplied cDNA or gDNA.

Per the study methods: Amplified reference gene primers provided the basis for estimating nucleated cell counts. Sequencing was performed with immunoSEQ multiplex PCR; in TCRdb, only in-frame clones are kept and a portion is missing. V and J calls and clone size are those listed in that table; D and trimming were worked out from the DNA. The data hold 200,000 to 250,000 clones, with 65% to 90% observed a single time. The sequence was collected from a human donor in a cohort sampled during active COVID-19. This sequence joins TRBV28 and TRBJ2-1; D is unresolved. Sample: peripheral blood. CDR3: CASSLLVRMNEQFF. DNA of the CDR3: TGTGCCAGCAGTTTACTAGTTCGGATGAATGAGCAGTTCTTC.